This entry concerns a single T cell receptor (beta chain). This specimen comes from a study of blood T cell repertoires in COVID-19. Data came from immunoSEQ multiplex PCR; TCRdb stores just in-frame clones and leaves some out. The table records about 100,000 clones, 65% to 80% of them present only once. Sequencing input: peripheral blood. The clonotype was recovered from a man aged 65 to 85 with acute or convalescent COVID-19.

The CDR3 reads CASSLTGGESQPQHF. The DNA for the CDR3 is TGTGCCAGCTCCCTGACAGGGGGCGAAAGTCAGCCCCAGCATTTT. The chain has TRBV18 and TRBJ1-5; 10 nucleotides agree with TRBD1. With 6 bases clipped from V and 6 bases from J, the junction kept 8 bases outside the gene matches. The CDR3 runs 15 residues. Germline V gene data show CDR1 as KGHSH and CDR2 as LQKENI.